This T cell receptor beta chain derives from a study of T cell responses to AZD1222 COVID-19 vaccine. This clone was counted between two and nine times. The antigen is not known. V shed 6 bases, J shed 1 base, and the junction held 4 bases outside the gene matches. This CDR3 is 15 amino acids long. Germline V CDR1 and CDR2: MNHEY, SVGAGI. Study results and caveats: Vaccine-related CD4 TCRs covered spike, predominating at 160-218 and 743-854. Within unmutated variant regions lay the reported targets of nearly half of spike-specific TCRs. Recipients of two AZD1222 doses showed rising Spike-specific TCR breadth and depth. Sampling that yielded the repertoires occurred only after the peak T cell response.

Data came from immunoSEQ multiplex PCR; TCRdb stores just in-frame clones and leaves some out. The table has some 180,000 clones, 85% to 90% seen once. The material sequenced was peripheral blood, taken on day 0 of AZD1222 vaccination. The rearrangement links TRBV6-5 to TRBJ2-3; 10 nucleotides match TRBD2. The source is an adult in good health. CDR3 loop: CASSYLAGGTDTQYF. In nucleotides, the CDR3 is TGTGCCAGCAGCTACCTAGCGGGGGGCACAGATACGCAGTATTTT.